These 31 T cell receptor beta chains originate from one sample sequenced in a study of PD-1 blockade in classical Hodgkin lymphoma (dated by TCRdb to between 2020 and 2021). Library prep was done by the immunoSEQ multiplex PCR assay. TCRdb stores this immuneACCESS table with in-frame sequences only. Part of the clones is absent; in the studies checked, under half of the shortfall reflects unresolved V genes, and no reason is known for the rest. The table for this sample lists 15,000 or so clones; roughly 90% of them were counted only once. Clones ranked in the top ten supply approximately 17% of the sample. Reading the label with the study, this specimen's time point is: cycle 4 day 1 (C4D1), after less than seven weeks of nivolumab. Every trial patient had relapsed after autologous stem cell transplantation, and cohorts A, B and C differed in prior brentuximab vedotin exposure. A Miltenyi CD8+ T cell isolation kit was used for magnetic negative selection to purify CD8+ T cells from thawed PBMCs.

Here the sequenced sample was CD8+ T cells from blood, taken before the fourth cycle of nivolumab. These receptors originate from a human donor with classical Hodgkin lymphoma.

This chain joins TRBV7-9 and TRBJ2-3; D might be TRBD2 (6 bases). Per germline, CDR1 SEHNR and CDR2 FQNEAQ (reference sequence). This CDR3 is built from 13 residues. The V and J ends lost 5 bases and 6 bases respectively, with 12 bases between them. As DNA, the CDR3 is TGTGCCAGCAGCGCGGGCCGGGGGGATACGCAGTATTTT. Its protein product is CASSAGRGDTQYF.

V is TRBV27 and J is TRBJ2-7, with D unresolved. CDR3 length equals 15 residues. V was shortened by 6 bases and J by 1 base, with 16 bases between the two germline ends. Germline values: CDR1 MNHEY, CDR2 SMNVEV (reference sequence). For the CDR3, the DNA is TGTGCCAGCAGGATGGGCGCAGAGTATTCCTACGAGCAGTACTTC. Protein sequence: CASRMGAEYSYEQYF.

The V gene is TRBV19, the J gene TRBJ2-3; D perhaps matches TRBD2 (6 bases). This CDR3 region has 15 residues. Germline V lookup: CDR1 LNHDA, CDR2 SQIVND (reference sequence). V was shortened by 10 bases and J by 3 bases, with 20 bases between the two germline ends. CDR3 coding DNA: TGTGCCACCGCGAAATGGGGCGGGGAAACAGATACGCAGTATTTT. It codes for CATAKWGGETDTQYF.

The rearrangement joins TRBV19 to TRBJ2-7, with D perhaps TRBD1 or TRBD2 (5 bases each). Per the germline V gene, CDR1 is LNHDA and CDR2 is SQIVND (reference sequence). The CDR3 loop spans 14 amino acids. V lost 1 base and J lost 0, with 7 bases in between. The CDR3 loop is CASSIGGRSYEQYF. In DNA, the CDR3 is TGTGCCAGTAGTATAGGGGGACGCTCCTACGAGCAGTACTTC.

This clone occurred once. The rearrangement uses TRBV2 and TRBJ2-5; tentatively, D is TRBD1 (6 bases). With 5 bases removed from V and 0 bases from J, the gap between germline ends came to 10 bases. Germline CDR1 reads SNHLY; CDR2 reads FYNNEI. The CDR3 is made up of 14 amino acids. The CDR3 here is CASSKDSYQETQYF. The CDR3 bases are TGTGCCAGCAGTAAGGACAGTTACCAAGAGACCCAGTACTTC.

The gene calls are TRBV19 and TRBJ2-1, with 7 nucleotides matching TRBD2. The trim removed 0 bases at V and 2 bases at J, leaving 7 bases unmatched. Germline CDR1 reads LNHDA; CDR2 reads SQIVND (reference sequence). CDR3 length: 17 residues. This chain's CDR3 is CASSIEPPSGPYNEQFF. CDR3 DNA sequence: TGTGCCAGTAGTATAGAGCCTCCTAGCGGCCCCTACAATGAGCAGTTCTTC.

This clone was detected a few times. The DNA for the CDR3 is TGTGCCAGCAGTGGATCGGGTGGCTACACCTTC. Protein product: CASSGSGGYTF. V and J are TRBV2 and TRBJ1-2; D gene unclear. The CDR3 is 11 residues long. Deletions cut 4 bases from V and 7 bases from J, with 7 bases between. Germline V gives CDR1 SNHLY, CDR2 FYNNEI.

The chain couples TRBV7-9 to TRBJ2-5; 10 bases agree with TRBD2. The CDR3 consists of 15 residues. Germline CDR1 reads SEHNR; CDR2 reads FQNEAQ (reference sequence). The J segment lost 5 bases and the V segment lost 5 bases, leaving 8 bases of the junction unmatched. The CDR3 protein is CASSQISGGPETQYF. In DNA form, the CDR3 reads TGTGCCAGCAGCCAAATTAGCGGGGGGCCGGAGACCCAGTACTTC. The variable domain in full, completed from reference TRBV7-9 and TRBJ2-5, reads DTGVSQNPRHKITKRGQNVTFRCDPISEHNRLYWYRQTLGQGPEFLTYFQNEAQLEKSRLLSDRFSAERPKGSFSTLEIQRTEQGDSAMYLCASSQISGGPETQYFGPGTRLLVL.

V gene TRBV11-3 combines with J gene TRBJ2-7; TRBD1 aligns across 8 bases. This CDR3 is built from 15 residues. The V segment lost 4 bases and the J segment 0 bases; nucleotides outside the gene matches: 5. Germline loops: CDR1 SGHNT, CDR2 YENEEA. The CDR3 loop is CASSSRGQVSYEQYF. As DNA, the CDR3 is TGTGCCAGCAGCTCCCGGGGACAGGTCTCCTACGAGCAGTACTTC.

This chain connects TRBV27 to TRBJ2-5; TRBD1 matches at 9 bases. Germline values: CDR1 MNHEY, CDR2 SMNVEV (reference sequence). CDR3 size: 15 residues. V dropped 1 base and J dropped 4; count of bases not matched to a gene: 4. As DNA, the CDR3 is TGTGCCAGCAGTTTATGGACAGGGGCTGTAGAGACCCAGTACTTC. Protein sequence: CASSLWTGAVETQYF.

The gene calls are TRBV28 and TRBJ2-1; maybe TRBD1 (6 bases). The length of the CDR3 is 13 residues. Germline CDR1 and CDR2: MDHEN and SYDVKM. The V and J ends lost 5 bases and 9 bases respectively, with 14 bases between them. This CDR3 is CASSAQGYGEQFF. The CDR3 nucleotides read TGTGCCAGCAGTGCCCAGGGGTATGGTGAGCAGTTCTTC.

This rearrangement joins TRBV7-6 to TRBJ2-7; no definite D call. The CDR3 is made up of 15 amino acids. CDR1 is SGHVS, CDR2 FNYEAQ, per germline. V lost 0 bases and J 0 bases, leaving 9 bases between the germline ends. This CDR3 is CASSLAPGISYEQYF. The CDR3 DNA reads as TGTGCCAGCAGCTTAGCACCAGGAATCTCCTACGAGCAGTACTTC. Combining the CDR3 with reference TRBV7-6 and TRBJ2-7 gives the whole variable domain GAGVSQSPRYKVTKRGQDVALRCDPISGHVSLYWYRQALGQGPEFLTYFNYEAQQDKSGLPNDRFSAERPEGSISTLTIQRTEQRDSAMYRCASSLAPGISYEQYFGPGTRLTVT.

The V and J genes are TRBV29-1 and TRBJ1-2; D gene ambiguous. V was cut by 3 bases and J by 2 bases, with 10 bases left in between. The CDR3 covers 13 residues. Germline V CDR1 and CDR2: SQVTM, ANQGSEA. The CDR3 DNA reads TGCAGCGTTGAGAGGTCGGGAAACTATGGCTACACCTTC. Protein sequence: CSVERSGNYGYTF. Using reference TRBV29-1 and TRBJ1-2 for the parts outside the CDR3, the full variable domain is SAVISQKPSRDICQRGTSLTIQCQVDSQVTMMFWYRQQPGQSLTLIATANQGSEATYESGFVIDKFPISRPNLTFSTLTVSNMSPEDSSIYLCSVERSGNYGYTFGSGTRLTVV.

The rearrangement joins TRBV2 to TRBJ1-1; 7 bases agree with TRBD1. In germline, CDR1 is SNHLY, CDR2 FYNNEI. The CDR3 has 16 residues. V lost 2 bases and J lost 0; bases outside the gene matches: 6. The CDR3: CASSERFGTVNTEAFF. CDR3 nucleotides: TGTGCCAGCAGTGAAAGATTTGGGACAGTGAACACTGAAGCTTTCTTT.

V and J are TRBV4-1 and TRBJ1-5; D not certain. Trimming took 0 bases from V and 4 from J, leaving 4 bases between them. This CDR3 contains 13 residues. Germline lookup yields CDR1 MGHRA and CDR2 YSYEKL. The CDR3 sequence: CASSQEVNQPQHF. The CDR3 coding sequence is TGCGCCAGCAGCCAAGAGGTGAATCAGCCCCAGCATTTT.

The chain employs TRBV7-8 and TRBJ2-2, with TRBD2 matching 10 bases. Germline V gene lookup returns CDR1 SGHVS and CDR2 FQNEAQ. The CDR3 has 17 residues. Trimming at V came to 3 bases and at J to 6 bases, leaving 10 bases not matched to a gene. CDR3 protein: CASSFPLASGSSGELFF. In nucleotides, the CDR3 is TGTGCCAGCAGCTTCCCCCTAGCTAGCGGGAGTTCCGGGGAGCTGTTTTTT. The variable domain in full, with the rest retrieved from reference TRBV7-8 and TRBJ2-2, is GAGVSQSPRYKVAKRGQDVALRCDPISGHVSLFWYQQALGQGPEFLTYFQNEAQLDKSGLPSDRFFAERPEGSVSTLKIQRTQQEDSAVYLCASSFPLASGSSGELFFGEGSRLTVL.

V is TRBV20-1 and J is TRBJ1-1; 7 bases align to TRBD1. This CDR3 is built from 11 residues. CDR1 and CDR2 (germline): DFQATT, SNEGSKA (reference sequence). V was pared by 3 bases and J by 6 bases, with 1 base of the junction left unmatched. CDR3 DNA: TGCAGTGCTAGGACAGGGCCTGAAGCTTTCTTT. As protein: CSARTGPEAFF.

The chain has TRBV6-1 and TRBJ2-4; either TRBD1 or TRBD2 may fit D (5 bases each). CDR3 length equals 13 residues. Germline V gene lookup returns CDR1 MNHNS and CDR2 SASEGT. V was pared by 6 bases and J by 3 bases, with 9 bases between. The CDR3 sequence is CASRGDGKNIQYF. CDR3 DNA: TGTGCCAGCAGGGGGGACGGCAAAAACATTCAGTACTTC.

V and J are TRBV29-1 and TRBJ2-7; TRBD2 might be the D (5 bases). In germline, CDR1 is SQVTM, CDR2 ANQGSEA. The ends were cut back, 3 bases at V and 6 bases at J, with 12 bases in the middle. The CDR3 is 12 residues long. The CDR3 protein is CSVEAAAREQYF. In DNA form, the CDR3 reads TGCAGCGTTGAGGCAGCGGCGCGCGAGCAGTACTTC.

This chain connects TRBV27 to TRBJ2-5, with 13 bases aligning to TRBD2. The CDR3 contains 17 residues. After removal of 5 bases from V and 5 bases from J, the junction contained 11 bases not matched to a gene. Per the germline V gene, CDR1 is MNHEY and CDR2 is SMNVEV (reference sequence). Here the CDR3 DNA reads TGTGCCAGCAGTCCCGGACTAGCGGGAGTAACTTGGGAGACCCAGTACTTC. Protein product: CASSPGLAGVTWETQYF.

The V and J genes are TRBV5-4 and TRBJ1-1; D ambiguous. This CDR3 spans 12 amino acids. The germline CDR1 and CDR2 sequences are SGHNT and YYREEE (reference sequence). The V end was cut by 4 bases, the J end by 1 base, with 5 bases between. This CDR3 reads CASSAKNTEAFF. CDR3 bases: TGTGCCAGCAGCGCCAAGAACACTGAAGCTTTCTTT. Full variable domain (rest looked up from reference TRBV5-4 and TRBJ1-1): ETGVTQSPTHLIKTRGQQVTLRCSSQSGHNTVSWYQQALGQGPQFIFQYYREEENGRGNFPPRFSGLQFPNYSSELNVNALELDDSALYLCASSAKNTEAFFGQGTRLTVV.

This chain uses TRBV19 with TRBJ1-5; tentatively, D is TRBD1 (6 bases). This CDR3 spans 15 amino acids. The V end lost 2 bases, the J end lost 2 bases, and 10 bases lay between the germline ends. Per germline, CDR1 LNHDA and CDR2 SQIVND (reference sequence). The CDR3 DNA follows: TGTGCCAGTAGTATATTGGCAGGGGGCAATCAGCCCCAGCATTTT. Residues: CASSILAGGNQPQHF.

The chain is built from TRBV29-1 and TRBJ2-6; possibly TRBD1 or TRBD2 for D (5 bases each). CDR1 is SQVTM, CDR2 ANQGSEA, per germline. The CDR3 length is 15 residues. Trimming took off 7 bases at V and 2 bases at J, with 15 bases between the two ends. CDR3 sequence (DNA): TGCAGCGCAACCTCGGGGCGTACTGGGGCCAACGTCCTGACTTTC. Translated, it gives CSATSGRTGANVLTF.

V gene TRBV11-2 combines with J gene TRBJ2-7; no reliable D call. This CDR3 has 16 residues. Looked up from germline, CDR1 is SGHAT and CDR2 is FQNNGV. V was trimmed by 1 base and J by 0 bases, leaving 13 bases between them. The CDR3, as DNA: TGTGCCAGCAGCTTAGTTCCCCTCGAGAGCTCCTACGAGCAGTACTTC. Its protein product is CASSLVPLESSYEQYF.

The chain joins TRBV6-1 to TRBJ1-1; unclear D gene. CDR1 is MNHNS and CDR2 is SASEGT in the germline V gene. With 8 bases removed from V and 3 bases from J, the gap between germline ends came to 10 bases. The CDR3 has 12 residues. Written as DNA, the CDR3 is TGTGCCAGCTCTTGGGGAGACACTGAAGCTTTCTTT. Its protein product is CASSWGDTEAFF.

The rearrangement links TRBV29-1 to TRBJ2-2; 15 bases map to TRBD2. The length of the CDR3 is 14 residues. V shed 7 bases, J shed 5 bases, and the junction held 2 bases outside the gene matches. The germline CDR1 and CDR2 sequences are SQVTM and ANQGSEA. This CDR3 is CSAGLAGGTGELFF. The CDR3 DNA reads TGCAGCGCTGGACTAGCGGGAGGGACCGGGGAGCTGTTTTTT.

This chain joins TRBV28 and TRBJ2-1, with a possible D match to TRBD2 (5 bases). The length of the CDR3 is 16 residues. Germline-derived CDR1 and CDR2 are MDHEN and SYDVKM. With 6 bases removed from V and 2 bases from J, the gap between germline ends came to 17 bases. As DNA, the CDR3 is TGTGCCAGCAGACGTTCGGGGAAGCGACCCTACAATGAGCAGTTCTTC. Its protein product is CASRRSGKRPYNEQFF.

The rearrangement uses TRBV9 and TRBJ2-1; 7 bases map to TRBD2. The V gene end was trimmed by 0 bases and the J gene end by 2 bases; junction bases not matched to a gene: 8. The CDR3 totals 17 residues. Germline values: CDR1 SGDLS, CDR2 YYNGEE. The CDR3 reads CASSVAGGSITYNEQFF. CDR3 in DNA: TGTGCCAGCAGCGTAGCGGGCGGGAGCATTACCTACAATGAGCAGTTCTTC. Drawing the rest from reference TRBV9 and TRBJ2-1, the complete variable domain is DSGVTQTPKHLITATGQRVTLRCSPRSGDLSVYWYQQSLDQGLQFLIQYYNGEERAKGNILERFSAQQFPDLHSELNLSSLELGDSALYFCASSVAGGSITYNEQFFGPGTRLTVL.

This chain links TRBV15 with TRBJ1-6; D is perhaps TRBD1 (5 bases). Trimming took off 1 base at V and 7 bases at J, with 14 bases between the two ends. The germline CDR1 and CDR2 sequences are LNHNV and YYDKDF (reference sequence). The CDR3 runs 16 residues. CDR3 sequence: CATSRVDSGPNSPLHF. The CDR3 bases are TGTGCCACCAGCAGAGTCGACTCAGGGCCCAATTCACCCCTCCACTTT. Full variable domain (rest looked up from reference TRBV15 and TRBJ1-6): DAMVIQNPRYQVTQFGKPVTLSCSQTLNHNVMYWYQQKSSQAPKLLFHYYDKDFNNEADTPDNFQSRRPNTSFCFLDIRSPGLGDTAMYLCATSRVDSGPNSPLHFGNGTRLTVT.

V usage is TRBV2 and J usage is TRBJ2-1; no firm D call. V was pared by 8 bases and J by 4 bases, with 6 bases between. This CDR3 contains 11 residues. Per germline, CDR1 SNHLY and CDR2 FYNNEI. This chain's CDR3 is CASLSYNEQFF. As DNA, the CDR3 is TGTGCCAGCCTCTCGTACAATGAGCAGTTCTTC. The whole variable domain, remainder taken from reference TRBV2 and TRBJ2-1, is EPEVTQTPSHQVTQMGQEVILRCVPISNHLYFYWYRQILGQKVEFLVSFYNNEISEKSEIFDDQFSVERPDGSNFTLKIRSTKLEDSAMYFCASLSYNEQFFGPGTRLTVL.

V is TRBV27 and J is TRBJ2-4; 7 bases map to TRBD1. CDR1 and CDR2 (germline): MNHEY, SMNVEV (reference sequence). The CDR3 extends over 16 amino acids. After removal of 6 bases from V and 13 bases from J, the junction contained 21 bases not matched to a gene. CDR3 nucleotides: TGTGCCAGCAGCCCACGGACAGGCCGGTTCCCTCATGGACAGTACTTC. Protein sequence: CASSPRTGRFPHGQYF.